The subject of this entry is one T cell receptor (beta chain). Its target is not known. The entry originates in a study of cytotoxic CD8 clonotypes in ibrutinib-treated CLL. Study context: After median 68 months, approximately 14 stayed in remission, about 12 progressed; responses approximately 24 partial, 2 complete.

Overall study results and limits: While tracking circulating CD8+ T-cell counts, baseline clonality exceeded that of age-matched healthy donors.

Trimming cost V 4 bases and J 9 bases, with 13 bases left between them. Looked up from germline, CDR1 is WNHNN and CDR2 is SYGVQD (reference sequence). CDR3 length: 13 amino acids. This table comes from immunoSEQ multiplex PCR, and its TCRdb copy is limited to in-frame clones, with some not included. The table includes 130,000 or so clones, 79% detected once. Sequencing was performed on PBMCs, taken after 12 months of ibrutinib treatment. The chain uses TRBV10-1 and TRBJ2-1, with D unresolved. This sequence originates from a human donor with chronic lymphocytic leukemia. For the CDR3, the DNA is TGCGCCAGCAGTGGCATCGCCCCAAGTGAGCAGTTCTTC. Its translation: CASSGIAPSEQFF.